A single sample gave rise to the 32 T cell receptor beta chains below, sequenced in a study of CD8+CD57+ T cells in acquired aplastic anemia. CDR3 and TCR beta VDJ profiling relied on genomic DNA as the template. Using its own MiXCR run on the reads, TCRdb lists one record per CDR3 protein. Of nearly 60,000 distinct CDR3 sequences in the sample, approximately 50% were seen once. Patients included in sequencing had previously demonstrated CD8+CD57+ cell expansion by flow cytometry. The sequenced sample was sorted CD4+, CD8+, or CD8+CD57+ T cells (not recorded which) from PBMCs. These receptors all stem from a human donor with aplastic anemia.

V and J are TRBV4-2 and TRBJ1-1; D remains unclear. V lost 0 bases and J 3 bases, leaving 11 bases between the germline ends. CDR1 and CDR2 (germline): LGHNA, YNFKEQ. This CDR3 is built from 15 residues. CDR3 region: CASSQDLGSYTEAFF. The CDR3 coding sequence is TGTGCCAGCAGCCAAGATCTGGGCAGCTACACTGAAGCTTTCTTT.

This chain links TRBV4-1 with TRBJ2-5; D may correspond to TRBD1 or TRBD2 (7 bases each). The CDR3 contains 16 residues. CDR1 is MGHRA, CDR2 YSYEKL, per germline. The germline V and J ends were trimmed by 6 bases and 2 bases, with 19 bases remaining between them. CDR3 coding DNA: TGCGCCAGCAGACTAGGGGGCGGGGGCGGGCAAGAGACCCAGTACTTC. Its protein product is CASRLGGGGGQETQYF.

The genes are TRBV2 and TRBJ2-7; 7 bases align to TRBD1. Trimming cost V 5 bases and J 2 bases; bases outside gene matches: 9. Per germline, CDR1 SNHLY and CDR2 FYNNEI. This CDR3 is 15 amino acids long. CDR3 residues: CASSNGPGGPYEQYF. The CDR3 nucleotides read TGTGCCAGCAGTAACGGACCAGGGGGACCCTACGAGCAGTACTTC.

Only one count was recorded for this clonotype. CDR3 nucleotide sequence: TGTGCCAGCAGCGACAGGGAGGATGGCTACACCTTC. Its translation: CASSDREDGYTF. The rearrangement links TRBV7-6 to TRBJ1-2; 7 nucleotides align to TRBD1. V was pared by 5 bases and J by 6 bases, with 3 bases of the junction left unmatched. CDR1 and CDR2 from the germline V gene are SGHVS and FNYEAQ. The CDR3 contains 12 residues.

This sequence joins TRBV4-2 and TRBJ2-7; TRBD2 aligns across 8 bases. This CDR3 is 17 amino acids long. Germline CDR1 LGHNA, CDR2 YNFKEQ. Trimming took 0 bases from V and 4 from J; bases not matched to a gene: 11. As DNA, the CDR3 is TGTGCCAGCAGCCAAGATGGAGCGGGAGTGACGCCTTACGAGCAGTACTTC. As protein: CASSQDGAGVTPYEQYF.

This sequence joins TRBV10-2 and TRBJ1-4, with D unresolved. The V end was cut by 7 bases, the J end by 4 bases, with 10 bases between. The length of the CDR3 is 13 residues. Germline CDR1 and CDR2: WSHSY and SAAADI. The CDR3 is CASKARVNEKLFF. The CDR3 nucleotides read TGCGCCAGCAAGGCTCGAGTTAATGAAAAACTGTTTTTT.

This chain links TRBV2 with TRBJ1-2; D is ambiguous. Germline CDR1 reads SNHLY; CDR2 reads FYNNEI. V was trimmed by 6 bases and J by 4 bases, leaving 12 bases between them. The CDR3 totals 13 residues. CDR3 nucleotides: TGTGCCAGCAGGGGCGGAGGCATCTATGGCTACACCTTC. Protein sequence: CASRGGGIYGYTF. The full variable domain, with the rest looked up from reference TRBV2 and TRBJ1-2, is EPEVTQTPSHQVTQMGQEVILRCVPISNHLYFYWYRQILGQKVEFLVSFYNNEISEKSEIFDDQFSVERPDGSNFTLKIRSTKLEDSAMYFCASRGGGIYGYTFGSGTRLTVV.

The chain has TRBV25-1 and TRBJ2-7; 8 bases map to TRBD1. Trimming cost V 6 bases and J 0 bases; bases outside gene matches: 4. Germline CDR1 and CDR2: MGHDK and SYGVNS. CDR3 length equals 14 residues. The CDR3 sequence is CASRGQESSYEQYF. The CDR3, as DNA: TGTGCCAGCAGGGGACAGGAAAGCTCCTACGAGCAGTACTTC.

This clonotype has at least ten counts. J is TRBJ1-5 and V is TRBV2; D is ambiguous. The germline CDR1 and CDR2 sequences are SNHLY and FYNNEI. The CDR3 extends over 17 amino acids. Trimming stripped 1 base from V and 2 bases from J, with 15 bases between. CDR3 in amino acids: CASSEDSRIRGNQPQHF. The CDR3 DNA reads TGTGCCAGCAGTGAAGATAGTAGGATCCGGGGCAATCAGCCCCAGCATTTT.

This clonotype has only one observation. The chain joins TRBV7-6 to TRBJ2-2; no clear D. CDR1 and CDR2 (germline): SGHVS, FNYEAQ. The CDR3 length is 12 residues. V was clipped by 2 bases and J by 5 bases, with 3 bases between them. CDR3 sequence (DNA): TGTGCCAGCAGCTTATGGACCGGGGAGCTGTTTTTT. Its translation is CASSLWTGELFF.

This clonotype is medium-sized in the sample. The chain carries TRBV19 and TRBJ2-5; possibly TRBD2 for D (6 bases). CDR1 is LNHDA and CDR2 is SQIVND in the germline V gene (reference sequence). This CDR3 is 18 amino acids long. Trimming took off 3 bases at V and 4 bases at J, with 24 bases between the two ends. The DNA of the CDR3 is TGTGCCAGTAGTATGCCCTCCTCTAGCGTAGGTCGCCGAGAGACCCAGTACTTC. It translates to CASSMPSSSVGRRETQYF. The entire variable domain, with the rest obtained from reference TRBV19 and TRBJ2-5, is as follows: DGGITQSPKYLFRKEGQNVTLSCEQNLNHDAMYWYRQDPGQGLRLIYYSQIVNDFQKGDIAEGYSVSREKKESFPLTVTSAQKNPTAFYLCASSMPSSSVGRRETQYFGPGTRLLVL.

For this clonotype: The junction and the germline gene differ at one end; a read error may be behind it. J is TRBJ2-1 and V is TRBV6-1; perhaps TRBD1 as D (7 bases). This CDR3 is built from 12 residues. Germline CDR1 reads MNHNS; CDR2 reads SASEGT. The CDR3 bases are TGTGCCCGCAGTGCGGGACAGCGTAAGCAGTTCTTC. Translation gives CARSAGQRKQFF.

The chain carries TRBV4-2 and TRBJ1-1; 8 bases align to TRBD1. Germline CDR1 LGHNA, CDR2 YNFKEQ. This CDR3 spans 14 amino acids. V was pared by 0 bases and J by 3 bases, with 0 bases of the junction left unmatched. CDR3 DNA: TGTGCCAGCAGCCAAGACAGGGGGCACACTGAAGCTTTCTTT. Translation: CASSQDRGHTEAFF.

This clonotype appeared a few times. This chain uses TRBV29-1 with TRBJ1-2, with D perhaps TRBD1 (6 bases). Germline V gene sequence: CDR1 SQVTM, CDR2 ANQGSEA. V lost 4 bases to trimming and J lost 3 bases, with 15 bases between them. This CDR3 region has 14 residues. The CDR3 sequence: CSVVGSGVDYGYTF. For the CDR3, the DNA is TGCAGCGTTGTAGGGTCAGGGGTTGACTATGGCTACACCTTC. Based on the CDR3 plus reference TRBV29-1 and TRBJ1-2, the full variable domain is SAVISQKPSRDICQRGTSLTIQCQVDSQVTMMFWYRQQPGQSLTLIATANQGSEATYESGFVIDKFPISRPNLTFSTLTVSNMSPEDSSIYLCSVVGSGVDYGYTFGSGTRLTVV.

This clonotype came up many times. This rearrangement joins TRBV3-1 to TRBJ1-1; weak D call: TRBD1 (5 bases). The germline CDR1 and CDR2 sequences are LGHDT and YNNKEL (reference sequence). V was cut by 2 bases and J by 0 bases, with 7 bases left in between. CDR3 size: 14 residues. The CDR3 DNA sequence: TGTGCCAGCAGCCAACGGGGGATGAACACTGAAGCTTTCTTT. It yields the protein CASSQRGMNTEAFF.

This clonotype was recorded at least ten times. The J gene is TRBJ2-6, the V gene TRBV6-4, with 9 bases aligning to TRBD1. CDR1 and CDR2 from the germline V gene are MRHNA and SNTAGT. V shed 6 bases and J 0 bases; nucleotides not matched to a gene: 6. The CDR3 extends over 17 amino acids. The CDR3: CASSELTGGSGANVLTF. The CDR3 DNA follows: TGTGCCAGCAGCGAATTGACAGGGGGCTCTGGGGCCAACGTCCTGACTTTC.

This clonotype was detected only a few times. Sequence at one end of the junction differs from germline and may be a read error. The chain combines TRBV18 with TRBJ1-1, with D tentatively TRBD1 (5 bases). The CDR3 is 17 amino acids. CDR1 and CDR2 from the germline V gene are KGHSH and LQKENI. The CDR3 bases are TGTGCCAGCTCACCAACCGGGGCACTACCCCTGAACGCTGAAGCTTTCTTT. Protein: CASSPTGALPLNAEAFF.

The CDR3, as DNA: TGTGCCAGCACCCCCACCTTAGATACGCAGTATTTT. Its translation: CASTPTLDTQYF. This sequence joins TRBV12-3 or TRBV12-4 and TRBJ2-3; D gene uncertain. The CDR3 covers 12 residues. The ends were cut back, 7 bases at V and 5 bases at J, with 10 bases in the middle.

The CDR3 DNA follows: TGTGCCAGCAGCTTCGGAGGGCAGACCGAAGGCTACACCTTC. Translation gives CASSFGGQTEGYTF. This rearrangement joins TRBV5-8 to TRBJ1-2; D call uncertain. Trimming cost V 2 bases and J 8 bases, with 16 bases left between them. The germline gives CDR1 SGHTS, CDR2 YDEGEE. There are 14 residues in the CDR3.

Comments on this clonotype: Germline is not matched at one junction end, which may reflect a read error. The chain joins TRBV2 to TRBJ1-5; tentatively, D is TRBD1 (5 bases). This CDR3 has 15 residues. The germline CDR1 and CDR2 sequences are SNHLY and FYNNEI. The CDR3 DNA sequence: TGTGCCAGTAGTGGGGGGGGACGAGGAAATCAGCCCCAGCATTTT. Protein: CASSGGGRGNQPQHF. The full variable domain, in which reference TRBV2 and TRBJ1-5 provide the parts outside the CDR3, is EPEVTQTPSHQVTQMGQEVILRCVPISNHLYFYWYRQILGQKVEFLVSFYNNEISEKSEIFDDQFSVERPDGSNFTLKIRSTKLEDSAMYFCASSGGGRGNQPQHFGDGTRLSIL.

The chain joins TRBV25-1 to TRBJ2-7, with D perhaps given as TRBD1 or TRBD2 (6 bases each). Trimming took 10 bases from V and 2 from J, leaving 21 bases between them. The germline gives CDR1 MGHDK, CDR2 SYGVNS. The CDR3 length is 15 residues. CDR3 bases: TGTGCCACCATGGGCAAGGGGGGAATGCCCTACGAGCAGTACTTC. Translating it yields CATMGKGGMPYEQYF.

The rearrangement uses TRBV13 and TRBJ2-1; 8 bases are shared with TRBD2. The CDR3 covers 17 residues. From germline, CDR1 is PRHDT and CDR2 FYEKMQ (reference sequence). The V and J ends lost 8 bases and 0 bases, in that order; junction bases with no gene match: 12. Here the CDR3 DNA reads TGTGCCAGCTCACCCGGGACTAGAATCATCTCCTACAATGAGCAGTTCTTC. This translates into CASSPGTRIISYNEQFF.

The chain has TRBV13 and TRBJ1-6; D ambiguous. The CDR3 is made up of 14 amino acids. The V gene's germline CDR1 is PRHDT and CDR2 FYEKMQ (reference sequence). V lost 0 bases, J lost 8 bases, and 8 bases lay in between. The CDR3 DNA sequence: TGTGCCAGCAGCTTAGGGGGGAAGGATTCACCCCTCCACTTT. This codes for CASSLGGKDSPLHF.

This clonotype has a single count. The rearrangement joins TRBV7-3 to TRBJ1-6, with D unclear. V dropped 2 bases and J dropped 9 bases, with 11 bases sitting between them. The CDR3 contains 14 residues. The V gene's germline CDR1 is SGHTA and CDR2 FQGTGA. DNA of the CDR3: TGTGCCAGCAGCTTAGAATCAACGGGTTCACCCCTCCACTTT. This sequence encodes CASSLESTGSPLHF.

This sequence joins TRBV10-3 and TRBJ1-2; 7 bases fit TRBD1. The V segment lost 5 bases and the J segment 3 bases; nucleotides outside the gene matches: 0. The CDR3 has 12 amino acids. Germline CDR1 and CDR2: ENHRY and SYGVKD. For the CDR3, the DNA is TGTGCCATCAGTCAGGGGGACTATGGCTACACCTTC. It encodes CAISQGDYGYTF.

V usage is TRBV7-6 and J usage is TRBJ2-2, with D perhaps matching TRBD2 (5 bases). V lost 1 base, J lost 4 bases, and 7 bases lay in between. The CDR3 is 14 amino acids. CDR1 and CDR2 from the germline V gene are SGHVS and FNYEAQ. CDR3 DNA: TGTGCCAGCAGCTTAGGGGAGACCACCGGGGAGCTGTTTTTT. Protein: CASSLGETTGELFF. The whole variable domain, filled in from reference TRBV7-6 and TRBJ2-2, reads GAGVSQSPRYKVTKRGQDVALRCDPISGHVSLYWYRQALGQGPEFLTYFNYEAQQDKSGLPNDRFSAERPEGSISTLTIQRTEQRDSAMYRCASSLGETTGELFFGEGSRLTVL.

The J gene is TRBJ1-2, the V gene TRBV15; possible D gene TRBD1, 6 bases. The V gene lost 8 bases and the J gene lost 5 bases, with 24 bases spanning the gap. CDR1 and CDR2 (germline): LNHNV, YYDKDF (reference sequence). The CDR3 is 16 amino acids. CDR3 in DNA: TGTGCCACCGGGGGGCCCTGGTCCGGGGATCCTTATGGCTACACCTTC. Residues: CATGGPWSGDPYGYTF.

This chain uses TRBV28 with TRBJ2-5, with D unresolved. This CDR3 region has 16 residues. The germline V and J ends were trimmed by 3 bases and 2 bases, with 16 bases remaining between them. CDR1 MDHEN and CDR2 SYDVKM come from the germline V gene. CDR3 nucleotide sequence: TGTGCCAGCAGTTTCACCGGAACCAAATATCAAGAGACCCAGTACTTC. This encodes CASSFTGTKYQETQYF.

A note on this clonotype: The junction departs from germline at one end; a sequencing error may be responsible. The genes are TRBV19 and TRBJ2-5; D call uncertain. The CDR3 sequence is 14 residues long. Germline CDR1 reads LNHDA; CDR2 reads SQIVND (reference sequence). The CDR3 is CASGMWKGQETQYF. CDR3 DNA: TGTGCCAGTGGTATGTGGAAGGGACAAGAGACCCAGTACTTC.

The V gene is TRBV10-3, the J gene TRBJ2-5, with D tentatively TRBD1 (5 bases). Germline loops: CDR1 ENHRY, CDR2 SYGVKD. The ends were cut back, 3 bases at V and 5 bases at J, with 7 bases in the middle. There are 12 residues in the CDR3. CDR3 nucleotide sequence: TGTGCCATCAGTGAATCAGGGGAGACCCAGTACTTC. This translates into CAISESGETQYF.

This clonotype is a singleton in its sample. The junction departs from germline at one end; a sequencing error may be responsible. The genes are TRBV5-1 and TRBJ2-3; D may be TRBD1 (6 bases). Looked up from germline, CDR1 is SGHRS and CDR2 is YFSETQ. The CDR3 covers 11 residues. The chain's CDR3 is CASRSTGTQYF. The CDR3 DNA follows: TGCGCCAGCAGATCGACAGGTACGCAGTATTTT.

The chain employs TRBV10-3 and TRBJ2-7; D may be TRBD1 (7 bases). In germline, CDR1 is ENHRY, CDR2 SYGVKD. The CDR3 contains 15 residues. V lost 10 bases and J 2 bases, leaving 21 bases between the germline ends. The CDR3 DNA is TGTGCCACCAAGGGGGGAGGACAGGTTACCTACGAGCAGTACTTC. Translating it yields CATKGGGQVTYEQYF.